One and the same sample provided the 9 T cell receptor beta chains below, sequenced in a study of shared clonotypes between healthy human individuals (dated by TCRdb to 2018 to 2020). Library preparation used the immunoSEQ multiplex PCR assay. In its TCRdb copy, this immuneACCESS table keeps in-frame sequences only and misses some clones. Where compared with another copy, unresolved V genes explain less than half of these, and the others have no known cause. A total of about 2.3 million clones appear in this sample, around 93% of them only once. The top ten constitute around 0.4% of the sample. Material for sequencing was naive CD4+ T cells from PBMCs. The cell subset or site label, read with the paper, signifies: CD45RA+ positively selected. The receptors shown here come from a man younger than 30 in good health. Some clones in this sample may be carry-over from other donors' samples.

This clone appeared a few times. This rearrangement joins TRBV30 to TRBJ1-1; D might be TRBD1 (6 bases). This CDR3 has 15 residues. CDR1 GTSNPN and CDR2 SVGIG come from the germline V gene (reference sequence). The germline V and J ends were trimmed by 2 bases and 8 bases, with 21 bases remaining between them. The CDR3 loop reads CAWSRSGHLNIEAFF. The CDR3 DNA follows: TGTGCCTGGAGTCGGTCGGGACACTTGAACATCGAAGCTTTCTTT.

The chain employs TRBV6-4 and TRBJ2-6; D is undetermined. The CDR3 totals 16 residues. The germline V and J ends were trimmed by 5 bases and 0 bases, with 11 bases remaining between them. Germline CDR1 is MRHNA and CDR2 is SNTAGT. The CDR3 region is CASSSEIFSGANVLTF. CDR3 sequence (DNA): TGTGCCAGCAGTTCCGAGATTTTCTCTGGGGCCAACGTCCTGACTTTC.

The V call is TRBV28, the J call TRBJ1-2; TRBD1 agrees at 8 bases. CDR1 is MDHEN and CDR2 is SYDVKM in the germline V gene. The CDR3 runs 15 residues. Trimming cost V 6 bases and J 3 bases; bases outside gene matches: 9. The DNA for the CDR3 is TGTGCCAGCAGAGATAGACAGGGGCAGTACTATGGCTACACCTTC. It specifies CASRDRQGQYYGYTF.

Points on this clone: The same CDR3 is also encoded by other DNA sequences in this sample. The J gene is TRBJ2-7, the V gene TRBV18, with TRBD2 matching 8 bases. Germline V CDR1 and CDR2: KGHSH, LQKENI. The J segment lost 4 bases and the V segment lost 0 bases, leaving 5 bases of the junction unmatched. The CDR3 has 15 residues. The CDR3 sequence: CASSPPASGSYEQYF. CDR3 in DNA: TGTGCCAGCTCACCACCCGCTAGCGGGTCTTACGAGCAGTACTTC.

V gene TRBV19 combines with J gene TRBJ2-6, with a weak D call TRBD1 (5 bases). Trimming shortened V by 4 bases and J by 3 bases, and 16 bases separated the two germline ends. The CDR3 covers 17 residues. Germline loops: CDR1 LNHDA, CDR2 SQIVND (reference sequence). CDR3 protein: CASSRQGMTYGANVLTF. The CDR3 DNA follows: TGTGCCAGTAGTAGGCAGGGTATGACTTATGGGGCCAACGTCCTGACTTTC.

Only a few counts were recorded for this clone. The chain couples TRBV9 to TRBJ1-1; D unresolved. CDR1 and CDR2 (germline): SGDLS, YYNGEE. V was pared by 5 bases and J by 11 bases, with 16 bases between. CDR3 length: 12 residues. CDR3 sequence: CASSPSDRAAFF. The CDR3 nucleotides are TGTGCCAGCAGTCCTTCGGATCGGGCGGCTTTCTTT.

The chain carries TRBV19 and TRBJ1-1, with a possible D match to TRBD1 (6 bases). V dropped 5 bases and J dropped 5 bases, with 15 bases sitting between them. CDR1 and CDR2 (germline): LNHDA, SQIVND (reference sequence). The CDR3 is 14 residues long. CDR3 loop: CASSPIQGRTEAFF. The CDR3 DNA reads TGTGCCAGTAGTCCAATCCAGGGGCGGACTGAAGCTTTCTTT.

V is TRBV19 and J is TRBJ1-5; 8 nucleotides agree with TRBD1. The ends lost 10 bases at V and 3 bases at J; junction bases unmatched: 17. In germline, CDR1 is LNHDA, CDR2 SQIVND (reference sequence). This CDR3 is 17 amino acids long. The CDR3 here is CATTISDRGSYNQPQHF. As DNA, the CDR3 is TGTGCCACCACGATTTCAGACAGGGGAAGTTACAATCAGCCCCAGCATTTT.

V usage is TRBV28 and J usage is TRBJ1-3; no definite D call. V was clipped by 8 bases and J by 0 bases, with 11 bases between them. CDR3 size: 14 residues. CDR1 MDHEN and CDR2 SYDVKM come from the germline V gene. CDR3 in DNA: TGTGCCAGCCATTCCAGTGACTCTGGAAACACCATATATTTT. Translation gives CASHSSDSGNTIYF.